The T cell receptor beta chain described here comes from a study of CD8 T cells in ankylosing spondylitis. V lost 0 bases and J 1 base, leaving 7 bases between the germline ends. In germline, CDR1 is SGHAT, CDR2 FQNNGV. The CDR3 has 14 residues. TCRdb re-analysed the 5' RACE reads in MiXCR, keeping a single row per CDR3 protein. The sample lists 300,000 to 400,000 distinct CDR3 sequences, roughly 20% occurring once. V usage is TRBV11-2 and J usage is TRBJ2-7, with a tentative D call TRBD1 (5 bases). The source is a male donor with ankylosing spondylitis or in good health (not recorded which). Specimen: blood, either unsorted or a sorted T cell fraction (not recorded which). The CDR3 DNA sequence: TGTGCCAGCAGCTTAGAGCCAGGGTCCTACGAGCAGTACTTC. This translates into CASSLEPGSYEQYF.